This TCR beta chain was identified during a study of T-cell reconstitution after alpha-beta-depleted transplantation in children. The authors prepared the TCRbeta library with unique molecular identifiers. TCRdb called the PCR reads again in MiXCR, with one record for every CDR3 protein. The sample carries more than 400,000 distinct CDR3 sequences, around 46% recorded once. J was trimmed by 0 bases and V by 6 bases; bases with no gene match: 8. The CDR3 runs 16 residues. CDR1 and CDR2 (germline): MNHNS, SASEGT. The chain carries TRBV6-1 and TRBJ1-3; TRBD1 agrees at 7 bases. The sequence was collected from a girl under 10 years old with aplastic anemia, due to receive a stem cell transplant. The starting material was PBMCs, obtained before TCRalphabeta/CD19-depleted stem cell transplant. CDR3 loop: CASRIQGLNSGNTIYF. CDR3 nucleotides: TGTGCCAGCAGGATACAGGGGTTGAACTCTGGAAACACCATATATTTT.